This T cell receptor (beta chain) was retrieved from a study of cytomegalovirus exposure and HLA in healthy donors. The PCR employed 60 Vbeta primers together with 13 Jbeta primers. The protocol was immunoSEQ multiplex PCR, while the TCRdb copy is restricted to in-frame clones and leaves out a portion. Counted here are fewer than 200,000 clones, roughly 78% occurring once; the ten biggest clones make up approximately 0.73%. CDR1 and CDR2 (germline): MNHEY, SMNVEV (reference sequence). The CDR3 length is 14 residues. The V end lost 3 bases, the J end lost 3 bases, and 12 bases lay between the germline ends. Points from the study as a whole: An analysis was carried out later, and it reportedly showed fewer N-insertions in an Asian-associated ancestry cluster than the approximately 660-donor mean. Presence/absence results assume similar sequencing depth per donor, which may not hold.

As for this clone: The antigen is not known.

Material for sequencing was PBMCs. This clonotype was sampled from a woman in her thirties or forties in good health and CMV-seronegative. The gene calls are TRBV27 and TRBJ2-7; a weak D match, TRBD1 (6 bases). This chain's CDR3 is CASSFRQGIYEQYF. Written as DNA, the CDR3 is TGTGCCAGCAGTTTTAGGCAGGGGATCTACGAGCAGTACTTC.